At least ten counts were recorded for the clone carrying this T cell receptor (beta chain). As yet, its antigen is unknown. The CDR3 extends over 13 amino acids. V lost 5 bases and J lost 3; bases outside the gene matches: 4. Germline CDR1 DFQATT, CDR2 SNEGSKA (reference sequence). The sample is drawn from a study of blood T cells in healthy people across ages. The study's findings and limits: Possibly confounding the expanded clonotype changes was the fact that donor CMV status was unknown. Samples with more naive T cells showed higher observed beta diversity.

Through a sample-barcoded 5' primer and a J-beta primer mix, a second PCR was run for about 6 to 11 cycles. No fewer than 2.5 million CDR3-containing paired-end reads came from each sample. One entry per CDR3 protein results from TCRdb running MiXCR on the 5' RACE reads. Of about 1,000,000 distinct CDR3 sequences listed, 35% to 55% are singletons. Every donor contributed roughly 10 milliliters of peripheral blood by blood draw. This sequence joins TRBV20-1 and TRBJ1-2; TRBD1 aligns across 9 bases. The sequenced sample consisted of blood. The sequence came from a woman aged 60-70 years in good health. This CDR3 reads CSAGRQGDYGYTF. The CDR3 DNA sequence: TGCAGTGCTGGACGACAGGGGGACTATGGCTACACCTTC.